This TCR beta chain was identified during a study of blood T cell repertoires in COVID-19. Those enrolled, adults aged roughly 18 to 90 years, came from roughly 23 US areas. Categorization into cohorts depended on clinical history that participants reported. Clones were sequenced by immunoSEQ multiplex PCR, and TCRdb holds only the in-frame ones, with some missing. The sample has fewer than 300,000 clones, roughly 88% seen once; the top ten hold 1.2%. The length of the CDR3 is 15 residues. Trimming removed 2 bases from V and 9 bases from J; junction bases left unmatched: 7. Germline V gene data show CDR1 as SGHRS and CDR2 as YFSETQ.

Sample: PBMCs or T cells enriched from blood (not recorded which). This TCR derives from a middle-aged woman with acute COVID-19. V usage is TRBV5-1 and J usage is TRBJ1-6, with 8 bases aligning to TRBD1. The CDR3 protein is CASSLVGDRRSPLHF. DNA of the CDR3: TGCGCCAGCAGCTTAGTGGGGGACAGGCGTTCACCCCTCCACTTT.